What follows are 26 T cell receptor beta chains derived from one specimen sequenced in a study of blood T cell repertoires in COVID-19. Assay used: immunoSEQ multiplex PCR; TCRdb lists only in-frame clones, some missing. The sample has more than 70,000 clones, around 84% seen once. The sample was peripheral blood. The receptors here all came from a woman aged 70-85 years with acute or convalescent COVID-19.

In its sample, this clone was seen a few times. The chain has TRBV7-3 and TRBJ2-1, with D maybe TRBD2 (6 bases). The CDR3 is 14 residues long. CDR1 and CDR2 (germline): SGHTA, FQGTGA. Trimming pared 4 bases from V and 9 bases from J, leaving 16 bases between. The CDR3 DNA follows: TGTGCCAGCAGCTCTGGAGGGGCGGGGACTGAGCAGTTCTTC. Translating gives CASSSGGAGTEQFF.

The V gene is TRBV6-6, the J gene TRBJ2-4, with TRBD2 identical over 8 bases. This CDR3 is 17 amino acids long. Germline V gene sequence: CDR1 MNHNY, CDR2 SVGAGI (reference sequence). V dropped 5 bases and J dropped 1; count of bases not matched to a gene: 10. The CDR3 bases are TGTGCCAGCAGTCTGAAGCGGGAGACGGGTGCCAAAAACATTCAGTACTTC. It translates to CASSLKRETGAKNIQYF.

This clone appeared a few times. The CDR3 sequence: CASSLRQGSYEQYF. In nucleotides, the CDR3 is TGTGCCAGCAGTTTACGACAGGGTTCCTACGAGCAGTACTTC. This sequence joins TRBV27 and TRBJ2-7; 7 nucleotides align to TRBD1. Trimming removed 2 bases from V and 1 base from J; junction bases left unmatched: 2. Germline assignment: CDR1 MNHEY and CDR2 SMNVEV (reference sequence). The CDR3 has 14 residues.

This chain uses TRBV15 with TRBJ2-7; TRBD1 matches 8 bases. CDR3 length: 15 residues. J was trimmed by 5 bases and V by 0 bases; bases with no gene match: 6. Per germline, CDR1 LNHNV and CDR2 YYDKDF (reference sequence). For the CDR3, the DNA is TGTGCCACCAGCAGAGACAGGGGGCTCAGCGACGAGCAGTACTTC. This sequence encodes CATSRDRGLSDEQYF.

The chain combines TRBV5-1 with TRBJ2-7; D gene ambiguous. Germline CDR1 is SGHRS and CDR2 is YFSETQ. Trimming left V 0 bases short and J 2 bases short, with 9 bases between. This CDR3 has 14 amino acids. CDR3 region: CASSLDRRTYEQYF. The CDR3 nucleotides are TGCGCCAGCAGCTTGGATCGTCGTACCTACGAGCAGTACTTC.

The chain couples TRBV9 to TRBJ2-1; D is ambiguous. CDR1 and CDR2 from the germline V gene are SGDLS and YYNGEE. Trimming stripped 0 bases from V and 4 bases from J, with 8 bases between. The CDR3 is 14 amino acids. DNA of the CDR3: TGTGCCAGCAGCGTAGATACCCAGTACAATGAGCAGTTCTTC. This gives the protein CASSVDTQYNEQFF.

This clone was detected many times. The chain carries TRBV6-5 and TRBJ2-7; D not resolved. Trimming took 6 bases from V and 2 from J, leaving 2 bases between them. The CDR3 spans 10 residues. CDR1 and CDR2 from the germline V gene are MNHEY and SVGAGI. The CDR3 spells CASSTYEQYF. CDR3 in DNA: TGTGCCAGCAGCACCTACGAGCAGTACTTC.

The chain combines TRBV6-5 with TRBJ2-7; D is possibly TRBD2 (6 bases). The length of the CDR3 is 13 residues. The ends were cut back, 7 bases at V and 6 bases at J, with 16 bases in the middle. The germline V gene encodes CDR1 MNHEY and CDR2 SVGAGI. The DNA for the CDR3 is TGTGCCAGCACTACAGTTAGGGGAGGCGAGCAGTACTTC. Translation: CASTTVRGGEQYF.

V usage is TRBV4-1 and J usage is TRBJ1-4; D might be TRBD1 (5 bases). V dropped 4 bases and J dropped 0 bases, with 6 bases sitting between them. The germline CDR1 and CDR2 sequences are MGHRA and YSYEKL. CDR3 length equals 14 residues. Here the CDR3 reads CASSPRATNEKLFF. The CDR3 DNA follows: TGCGCCAGCAGCCCCAGGGCAACTAATGAAAAACTGTTTTTT.

The J gene is TRBJ1-6, the V gene TRBV10-2; 7 nucleotides line up with TRBD1. Germline V gene lookup returns CDR1 WSHSY and CDR2 SAAADI. This CDR3 is 19 amino acids long. V was clipped by 3 bases and J by 0 bases; unmatched bases: 11. The CDR3 is CASSDWETGEHSYNSPLHF. CDR3 nucleotides: TGCGCCAGCAGTGATTGGGAAACAGGGGAGCACTCCTATAATTCACCCCTCCACTTT.

The chain couples TRBV25-1 to TRBJ2-6, with 7 bases fitting TRBD1. This CDR3 region has 16 residues. Per germline, CDR1 MGHDK and CDR2 SYGVNS. Losses at the gene ends were 3 bases for V and 2 bases for J; bases not matched to a gene: 4. The CDR3 region is CASSDAGTAGANVLTF. In nucleotides, the CDR3 is TGTGCCAGCAGTGACGCTGGGACAGCTGGGGCCAACGTCCTGACTTTC.

This chain joins TRBV29-1 and TRBJ2-2, with D possibly TRBD2 on 6 matching bases. In germline, CDR1 is SQVTM, CDR2 ANQGSEA. The CDR3 consists of 14 residues. V was cut by 2 bases and J by 6 bases, with 13 bases left in between. This chain's CDR3 is CSVEQTSPAGELFF. CDR3 DNA: TGCAGCGTTGAACAGACTAGTCCAGCCGGGGAGCTGTTTTTT.

V gene TRBV5-4 combines with J gene TRBJ1-1; TRBD1 is a possible D gene (5 bases). The germline CDR1 and CDR2 sequences are SGHNT and YYREEE (reference sequence). The CDR3 is 14 residues long. V shed 4 bases and J shed 2 bases, with 12 bases lying between them. The CDR3 region is CASSRQGGNTEAFF. CDR3 bases: TGTGCCAGCAGCCGGCAGGGAGGCAACACTGAAGCTTTCTTT.

The rearrangement joins TRBV6-5 to TRBJ1-4; D perhaps matches TRBD1 (5 bases). CDR1 is MNHEY, CDR2 SVGAGI, per germline. The CDR3 length is 14 residues. Trimming shortened V by 8 bases and J by 0 bases, and 10 bases separated the two germline ends. This chain's CDR3 is CASDSGSTNEKLFF. In nucleotides, the CDR3 is TGTGCCAGCGACTCAGGGTCAACTAATGAAAAACTGTTTTTT.

The chain uses TRBV6-6 and TRBJ1-6; no clear D gene. Trimming removed 3 bases at V and 8 bases at J, with 14 bases between. The length of the CDR3 is 15 residues. The V gene's germline CDR1 is MNHNY and CDR2 SVGAGI (reference sequence). The CDR3 loop is CASSYDGGRDSPLHF. CDR3 DNA: TGTGCCAGCAGTTATGACGGAGGGAGGGATTCACCCCTCCACTTT.

The V gene is TRBV2, the J gene TRBJ2-1; D gene uncertain. The germline CDR1 and CDR2 sequences are SNHLY and FYNNEI. The CDR3 consists of 12 residues. Trimming took 4 bases from V and 6 from J, leaving 7 bases between them. The CDR3 coding sequence is TGTGCCAGCAGTGGACTTGCCAATGAGCAGTTCTTC. Residues: CASSGLANEQFF.

This rearrangement joins TRBV18 to TRBJ2-7; D gene unclear. This CDR3 contains 13 residues. Germline CDR1 and CDR2: KGHSH and LQKENI. V lost 0 bases and J 2 bases, leaving 5 bases between the germline ends. CDR3 coding DNA: TGTGCCAGCTCACCACCCGTTACCTACGAGCAGTACTTC. Its protein is CASSPPVTYEQYF.

DNA for the CDR3: TGTGCCAGCAGTTCAGGGTTGGAGACCCAGTACTTC. Its protein product is CASSSGLETQYF. This chain links TRBV6-6 with TRBJ2-5, with D possibly being TRBD1 (5 bases). CDR3 length: 12 amino acids. V was trimmed by 4 bases and J by 5 bases, leaving 8 bases between them. Germline loops: CDR1 MNHNY, CDR2 SVGAGI (reference sequence).

This clone was observed a few times. The J gene is TRBJ2-1, the V gene TRBV6-4; 8 bases are shared with TRBD2. V trimming: 6 bases; J trimming: 5 bases; junction bases outside the gene matches: 15. The CDR3 totals 17 residues. CDR1 MRHNA and CDR2 SNTAGT come from the germline V gene. The CDR3 sequence is CASSHKRGAGADNEQFF. CDR3 coding DNA: TGTGCCAGCAGCCACAAACGGGGAGCGGGAGCGGACAATGAGCAGTTCTTC.

The J gene is TRBJ2-7, the V gene TRBV12-3 or TRBV12-4; D is possibly TRBD1 (6 bases). CDR3 size: 12 residues. V lost 2 bases and J lost 6, with 8 bases in between. CDR3 region: CASSLQGIEQYF. The DNA for the CDR3 is TGTGCCAGCAGTTTACAGGGGATCGAGCAGTACTTC.

The chain joins TRBV10-3 to TRBJ1-1; D not resolved. The CDR3 sequence is 14 residues long. V was pared by 6 bases and J by 0 bases, with 11 bases between. CDR1 and CDR2 (germline): ENHRY, SYGVKD. The CDR3 reads CAIRREAVNTEAFF. CDR3 DNA: TGTGCCATCAGGCGGGAGGCCGTGAACACTGAAGCTTTCTTT.

This chain uses TRBV11-2 with TRBJ2-2; a weak D match, TRBD1 (6 bases). V was cut by 6 bases and J by 8 bases, with 19 bases left in between. CDR1 SGHAT and CDR2 FQNNGV come from the germline V gene. This CDR3 comprises 15 residues. The CDR3 reads CASRGRQAQGGELFF. The DNA of the CDR3 is TGTGCCAGCAGGGGGCGACAGGCCCAAGGGGGGGAGCTGTTTTTT.

The chain links TRBV11-2 to TRBJ1-2, with D perhaps TRBD1 (6 bases). From germline, CDR1 is SGHAT and CDR2 FQNNGV. This CDR3 spans 18 amino acids. V lost 2 bases, J lost 5 bases, and 24 bases lay in between. DNA for the CDR3: TGTGCCAGCAGCTTACTTCTGGACAGAAAAGCTGAAGGTTATGGCTACACCTTC. This encodes CASSLLLDRKAEGYGYTF.

DNA of the CDR3: TGTGCCAGCAGCTCCAGACGCAGAGGTGCCTACGAGCAGTACTTC. Its translation: CASSSRRRGAYEQYF. The chain has TRBV9 and TRBJ2-7; D not certain. Trimming took 4 bases from V and 2 from J, leaving 16 bases between them. Germline CDR1 and CDR2: SGDLS and YYNGEE. This CDR3 has 15 amino acids.

The rearrangement joins TRBV27 to TRBJ2-7; 7 bases are shared with TRBD1. The junction had 6 bases not matched to a gene; V was cut back by 2 bases and J by 5 bases. The V gene's germline CDR1 is MNHEY and CDR2 SMNVEV (reference sequence). The CDR3 is made up of 14 amino acids. CDR3 bases: TGTGCCAGCAGTTTAACAGAGGGGGCCCACGAGCAGTACTTC. Translating gives CASSLTEGAHEQYF.

The genes are TRBV4-1 and TRBJ1-6; D is unclear. Germline V lookup: CDR1 MGHRA, CDR2 YSYEKL. Trimming pared 0 bases from V and 0 bases from J, leaving 6 bases between. The CDR3 extends over 16 amino acids. The CDR3 here is CASSQEGSSYNSPLHF. The CDR3 DNA reads TGCGCCAGCAGCCAAGAAGGGAGCTCCTATAATTCACCCCTCCACTTT.